These 12 T cell receptor beta chains share one sample of origin, sequenced in a study of regulatory T cells in long-lasting Graves disease. In building TCR beta libraries, iRepertoire HTBI primers were used together with Arm-PCR of CDR3 regions. Each CDR3 protein gets one entry after TCRdb re-called the multiplex PCR reads with MiXCR. The table records hundreds of thousands of distinct CDR3 sequences, 15% to 20% of them present only once. Time point of the sample: newly diagnosed GD, antithyroid drugs for less than 3 months. RNA extracted from PBMCs served as the sequencing template. These same records also appear under a second study, on T cells in Graves' hyperthyroidism and ophthalmopathy.

The sample in question was peripheral blood mononuclear cells (PBMCs), obtained at new diagnosis, from a patient treated with antithyroid drugs. These receptors were obtained from a man aged 35-49 years with Graves disease.

This clonotype was counted ten times or more. This sequence joins TRBV11-1 and TRBJ1-1; 7 bases align to TRBD1. The V and J ends lost 5 bases and 2 bases, in that order; junction bases with no gene match: 8. The CDR3 has 15 residues. CDR1 and CDR2 (germline): SGHAT, FQDESV (reference sequence). In DNA form, the CDR3 reads TGTGCCAGCAGCCCCTCCGGGACAGCAAACACTGAAGCTTTCTTT. It yields the protein CASSPSGTANTEAFF.

The chain carries TRBV30 and TRBJ1-2; D unresolved. The CDR3 length is 12 residues. V lost 4 bases to trimming and J lost 8 bases, with 14 bases between them. CDR1 GTSNPN and CDR2 SVGIG come from the germline V gene (reference sequence). CDR3 region: CAWNRPGRGYTF. The CDR3 coding sequence is TGTGCCTGGAATCGGCCAGGAAGGGGCTACACCTTC. The whole variable domain, filled in from reference TRBV30 and TRBJ1-2, reads SQTIHQWPATLVQPVGSPLSLECTVEGTSNPNLYWYRQAAGRGLQLLFYSVGIGQISSEVPQNLSASRPQDRQFILSSKKLLLSDSGFYLCAWNRPGRGYTFGSGTRLTVV.

Details on this clonotype: One end of the junction does not line up with germline, which may come from a read error. V gene TRBV14 combines with J gene TRBJ2-1; perhaps TRBD2 as D (6 bases). Germline assignment: CDR1 SGHDN and CDR2 FVKESK. CDR3 length: 13 amino acids. The CDR3: CASSQAGSGSALF. Written as DNA, the CDR3 is TGTGCCAGCAGCCAAGCGGGCAGCGGGTCGGCCCTCTTC.

V and J are TRBV2 and TRBJ2-5; 9 bases are a match to TRBD2. The CDR3 spans 14 residues. V was clipped by 2 bases and J by 4 bases; unmatched bases: 2. CDR1 and CDR2 from the germline V gene are SNHLY and FYNNEI. CDR3 DNA: TGTGCCAGCAGTGAAACTAGCGGGCGAGAGACCCAGTACTTC. The encoded protein is CASSETSGRETQYF.

Concerning this clonotype: A much larger clonotype is one base distant, so this may be a read error. V and J are TRBV5-1 and TRBJ2-3; D gene unclear. Germline values: CDR1 SGHRS, CDR2 YFSETQ. The CDR3 is made up of 13 amino acids. Deletions cut 0 bases from V and 8 bases from J, with 10 bases between. As DNA, the CDR3 is TGCGCCAGCAGCTTGGGGGCGCTTGGTACGCAGTATTTT. Amino acids: CASSLGALGTQYF.

This clonotype was picked up many times. CDR3 in amino acids: CASSFVGSSYEQYF. DNA for the CDR3: TGTGCCAGCAGTTTTGTGGGAAGCTCCTACGAGCAGTACTTC. The chain employs TRBV27 and TRBJ2-7, with no clear D. V lost 3 bases, J lost 0 bases, and 9 bases lay in between. This CDR3 region has 14 residues. From germline, CDR1 is MNHEY and CDR2 SMNVEV (reference sequence).

This clonotype was seen ten or more times. The genes are TRBV7-9 and TRBJ2-1; the match to TRBD2 covers 12 bases. Germline CDR1 is SEHNR and CDR2 is FQNEAQ (reference sequence). Germline trimming cut 2 bases from V and 10 bases from J; bases unmatched to any gene: 3. The CDR3 extends over 14 amino acids. This CDR3 is CASSLLAGGREQFF. The CDR3 DNA reads TGTGCCAGCAGCTTACTAGCGGGGGGGAGGGAGCAGTTCTTC. The full variable domain, its missing parts supplied by reference TRBV7-9 and TRBJ2-1, is DTGVSQNPRHKITKRGQNVTFRCDPISEHNRLYWYRQTLGQGPEFLTYFQNEAQLEKSRLLSDRFSAERPKGSFSTLEIQRTEQGDSAMYLCASSLLAGGREQFFGPGTRLTVL.

This chain's CDR3 is CASSLIAGGLTDTQYF. Written as DNA, the CDR3 is TGTGCCAGCAGTTTGATAGCGGGGGGACTCACAGATACGCAGTATTTT. The chain links TRBV7-9 to TRBJ2-3; 10 bases are shared with TRBD2. The length of the CDR3 is 16 residues. Germline V gives CDR1 SEHNR, CDR2 FQNEAQ (reference sequence). Trimming at V came to 6 bases and at J to 2 bases, leaving 8 bases not matched to a gene.

In this sample, this clonotype turned up many times. Here the CDR3 DNA reads TGCGCCAGCAGCTACCGGGACAGACAAGAGACCCAGTACTTC. It is translated as CASSYRDRQETQYF. The chain carries TRBV5-1 and TRBJ2-5, with 7 bases fitting TRBD1. With V trimmed by 3 bases and J by 2 bases, 4 bases remained unmatched. Germline CDR1 is SGHRS and CDR2 is YFSETQ. The CDR3 is 14 amino acids.

This clonotype was counted ten times or more. V gene TRBV27 combines with J gene TRBJ2-1; 10 bases map to TRBD2. Trimming took 1 base from V and 4 from J; bases not matched to a gene: 4. The CDR3 length is 16 residues. Per the germline V gene, CDR1 is MNHEY and CDR2 is SMNVEV (reference sequence). The CDR3 loop is CASSLYSAGGYNEQFF. DNA for the CDR3: TGTGCCAGCAGTTTATATTCAGCGGGGGGGTACAATGAGCAGTTCTTC.

This chain joins TRBV10-3 and TRBJ2-7, with 7 bases matching TRBD1. This CDR3 contains 14 residues. J lost 2 bases, V lost 11 bases, and 12 bases had no gene match. CDR1 is ENHRY, CDR2 SYGVKD, per germline. CDR3 region: CAGQVRQGTYEQYF. The CDR3 coding sequence is TGTGCCGGCCAGGTAAGACAGGGCACCTACGAGCAGTACTTC.

This clonotype was seen more than once but under ten times. This chain connects TRBV6-9 to TRBJ2-1; unclear D gene. The CDR3 spans 15 residues. Germline V CDR1 and CDR2: MNHGY, SVAAGI. V was clipped by 4 bases and J by 0 bases, with 10 bases between them. CDR3 residues: CASSSFYDSYNEQFF. The CDR3 DNA sequence: TGTGCCAGCAGTTCCTTCTACGACTCCTACAATGAGCAGTTCTTC.